The T cell receptor beta chain under discussion was sequenced for a study of T cell repertoires in cytomegalovirus infection. Study summary: CMV infection and matching HLA type were both indicated by public TCR beta signatures. The study, taken as a whole, reports: Clonotype analysis showed dominance of the ex vivo response by HLA-C-restricted CMV-specific TCR beta clonotypes. CMV carriers having the relevant HLA were flagged by cumulative public TCR beta family frequency.

This clonotype was recorded a few times. Its antigen is not identified. CDR3 size: 16 residues. V was trimmed by 0 bases and J by 8 bases, leaving 22 bases between them. The germline V gene encodes CDR1 SQVTM and CDR2 ANQGSEA. Each CDR3 protein gets one entry after TCRdb re-called the reads with MiXCR. The data hold around 280,000 distinct CDR3 sequences, with approximately 15% observed a single time. The sequence was collected from a human donor in good health (CMV status not recorded). Some clones in this sample may be carry-over from other donors' samples. J is TRBJ1-2 and V is TRBV29-1; D possibly corresponds to TRBD1 (5 bases). Sequencing input: PBMCs. CDR3 bases: TGCAGCGTTGAAGATCCGGGTCAGGGACGAGCGGCGGGCTACACCTTC. Protein: CSVEDPGQGRAAGYTF.